Listed below are T cell receptor beta chains from one sample, sequenced in a study of blood T cell repertoires in COVID-19. Sequenced by immunoSEQ multiplex PCR; TCRdb stores in-frame clones only, minus some. The repertoire holds approximately 360,000 clones, with around 83% as singletons. What was sequenced was PBMCs or T cells enriched from blood (not recorded which). The source of these receptors is a woman in her forties or fifties who had recovered from COVID-19. Both conserved end residues are part of each CDR3. The D gene is left open where the match is weak. Clone size is shown for a subset of rows, as once, few, many or a class of expanded clone.

V	D	J	length	size	DNA	CDR3
TRBV19	TRBD1	TRBJ1-1	13	NA	TGTGCCAGTAGGGGGACAGTGAACACTGAAGCTTTCTTT	CASRGTVNTEAFF
TRBV30	NA	TRBJ1-6	15	NA	TGTGCCTGGAGTGTAGGTGCAGGGAACAATTCACCCCTCCACTTT	CAWSVGAGNNSPLHF
TRBV5-1	NA	TRBJ1-2	16	NA	TGCGCCAGCAGCTTGAATGCGCTTGGTCTCGACTATGGCTACACCTTC	CASSLNALGLDYGYTF
TRBV2	NA	TRBJ1-6	15	NA	TGTGCCAGCAGTAGTACGGCTGCGGGGGGTTCACCCCTCCACTTT	CASSSTAAGGSPLHF
TRBV18	TRBD2	TRBJ2-5	16	NA	TGTGCCAGCTCACCCCGCCTAGCGGAGTCACAAGAGACCCAGTACTTC	CASSPRLAESQETQYF
TRBV27	TRBD1	TRBJ1-2	14	NA	TGTGCCAGCAGTCCGCGGGACAGGGTCCATGGCTACACCTTC	CASSPRDRVHGYTF
TRBV12-3/TRBV12-4	NA	TRBJ1-2	13	NA	TGTGCCAGCAGTTGGAGCAGGGACTATGGCTACACCTTC	CASSWSRDYGYTF
TRBV11-2	TRBD2	TRBJ2-3	18	NA	TGTGCCAGCAGCTTAGAATGGGCGCTAGCGGGGGTCACAGATACGCAGTATTTT	CASSLEWALAGVTDTQYF
TRBV4-1	TRBD1	TRBJ1-5	16	NA	TGCGCCAGCAGCCAAGATCCAGGACAGGCCTATCAGCCCCAGCATTTT	CASSQDPGQAYQPQHF
TRBV5-1	NA	TRBJ1-1	16	NA	TGCGCCAGCAGGGTCATTGGGGGTTCGGGAGGCACTGAAGCTTTCTTT	CASRVIGGSGGTEAFF
TRBV7-9	TRBD1	TRBJ1-2	15	NA	TGTGCCAGCAAAACCACGGGACAGAATTTCTATGGCTACACCTTC	CASKTTGQNFYGYTF
TRBV20-1	NA	TRBJ1-5	13	NA	TGCAGTGCTAGTGGCAGGGTGAATCAGCCCCAGCATTTT	CSASGRVNQPQHF
TRBV15	NA	TRBJ1-2	15	NA	TGTGCCACCAGCAGAGGAGGTGACAGCAAATATGGCTACACCTTC	CATSRGGDSKYGYTF
TRBV4-1	NA	TRBJ1-3	20	NA	TGCGCCAGCAGCCTCCACCCGGGACGGGGACACTCGAGCTCTGGAAACACCATATATTTT	CASSLHPGRGHSSSGNTIYF
TRBV12-3/TRBV12-4	NA	TRBJ1-4	13	NA	TGTGCCAGCAGTACACGGGACATGGGAAAACTGTTTTTT	CASSTRDMGKLFF
TRBV4-2	NA	TRBJ1-6	17	NA	TGTGCCAGCAGCCAAGATGGTCCGGGGAGGTTGAATTCACCCCTCCACTTT	CASSQDGPGRLNSPLHF
TRBV5-4	NA	TRBJ1-2	14	once	TGTGCCAGCAGCTTGGCGGTAGGACTTACCAGCTACACCTTC	CASSLAVGLTSYTF
TRBV4-2	TRBD1	TRBJ2-7	15	NA	TGTGCCAGCAGCCTTAAGGACAGGGCTGGCCACGAGCAGTACTTC	CASSLKDRAGHEQYF
TRBV19	NA	TRBJ1-2	15	NA	TGTGCCAGTAGTATGTACTCGACGGAGAACTATGGCTACACCTTC	CASSMYSTENYGYTF